This T cell receptor (beta chain) was recorded in a study of T cells in localized non-small cell lung cancer. General study results and limits: Turning up in adjacent lung were a median around 58 of the top 100 tumor clones. Only one tumor region was sequenced, so heterogeneity remains possible. Uninvolved adjacent lung showed peak T cell clonality, exceeding tumor.

The data were produced by immunoSEQ multiplex PCR, yet TCRdb's version contains in-frame clones alone and is incomplete. The profile covers approximately 30,000 clones, with less than 80% appearing a single time and 35% to 40% taken by the ten largest. A word on this clone: Its antigen is currently unknown.

The ends were cut back, 6 bases at V and 2 bases at J, with 15 bases in the middle. This CDR3 comprises 14 residues. Germline CDR1 is SGHRS and CDR2 is YFSETQ. This TCR came from a male donor aged 60 or over with stage II squamous cell lung carcinoma. The sample consisted of peripheral blood, taken before any cancer treatment. The V call is TRBV5-1, the J call TRBJ2-7; possibly TRBD2 for D (6 bases). CDR3 in DNA: TGCGCCAGCAACCCCGGGGGAGGCCCCTACGAGCAGTACTTC. Amino acids: CASNPGGGPYEQYF. The variable domain in full, completed from reference TRBV5-1 and TRBJ2-7, reads KAGVTQTPRYLIKTRGQQVTLSCSPISGHRSVSWYQQTPGQGLQFLFEYFSETQRNKGNFPGRFSGRQFSNSRSEMNVSTLELGDSALYLCASNPGGGPYEQYFGPGTRLTVT.